The sample holds many counts of the clone carrying this T cell receptor (beta chain). Its antigen is currently unknown. These data belong to a study of T cell repertoires in cytomegalovirus infection. Study context: Public TCR beta signatures were indicative of both CMV infection and a matching HLA type. Study-level points and caveats: Frequencies of public TCR beta families were cumulated, and this identified carriers of CMV plus the relevant HLA.

Germline V gene data show CDR1 as SGHNT and CDR2 as YYREEE (reference sequence). The CDR3 is 18 residues long. With 4 bases clipped from V and 1 base from J, the junction kept 15 bases outside the gene matches. TCRdb analysed the reads with MiXCR anew, one entry per CDR3 protein. The sample consists of fewer than 550,000 distinct CDR3 sequences, about 11% of them appearing once. The chain couples TRBV5-4 to TRBJ2-7; 9 positions match TRBD2. This TCR was sampled from a human donor in good health (CMV status not recorded). Some clones in this sample may be carry-over from other donors' samples. Sequencing input: PBMCs. CDR3 amino acids: CASSPSVSSGRSSYEQYF. CDR3 in DNA: TGTGCCAGCAGCCCCTCGGTGAGTAGCGGGAGATCGTCCTACGAGCAGTACTTC.